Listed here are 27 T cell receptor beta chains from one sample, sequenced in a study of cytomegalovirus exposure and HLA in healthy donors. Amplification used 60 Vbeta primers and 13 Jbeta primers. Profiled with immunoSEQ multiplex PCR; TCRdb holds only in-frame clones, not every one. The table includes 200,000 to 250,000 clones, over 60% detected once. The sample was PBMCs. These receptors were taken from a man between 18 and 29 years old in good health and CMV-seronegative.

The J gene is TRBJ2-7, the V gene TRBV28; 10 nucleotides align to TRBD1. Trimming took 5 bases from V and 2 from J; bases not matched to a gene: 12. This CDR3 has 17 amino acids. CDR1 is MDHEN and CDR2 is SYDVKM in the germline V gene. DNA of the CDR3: TGTGCCAGCAGTAGTATTGGGACAGGGGTGGGGACCTACGAGCAGTACTTC. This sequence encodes CASSSIGTGVGTYEQYF.

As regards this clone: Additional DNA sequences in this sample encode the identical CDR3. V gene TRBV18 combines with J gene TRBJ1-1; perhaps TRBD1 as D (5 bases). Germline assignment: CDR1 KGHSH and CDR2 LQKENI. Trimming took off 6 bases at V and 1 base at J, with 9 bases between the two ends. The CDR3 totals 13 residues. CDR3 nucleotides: TGTGCCAGCTCTTCGACAGAGAACACTGAAGCTTTCTTT. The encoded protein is CASSSTENTEAFF.

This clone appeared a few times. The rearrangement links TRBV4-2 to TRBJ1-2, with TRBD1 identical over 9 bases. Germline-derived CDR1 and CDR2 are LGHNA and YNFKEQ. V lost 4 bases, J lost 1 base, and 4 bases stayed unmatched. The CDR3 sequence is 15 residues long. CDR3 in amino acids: CASSLGTGNNYGYTF. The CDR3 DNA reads TGTGCCAGCAGCCTAGGGACAGGGAATAACTATGGCTACACCTTC.

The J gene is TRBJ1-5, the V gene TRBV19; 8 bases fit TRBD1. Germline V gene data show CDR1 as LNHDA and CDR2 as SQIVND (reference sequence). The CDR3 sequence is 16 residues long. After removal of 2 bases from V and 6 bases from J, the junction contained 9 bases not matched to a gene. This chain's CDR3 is CASSIKGQGGGQPQHF. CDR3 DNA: TGTGCCAGTAGTATAAAAGGACAGGGAGGGGGTCAGCCCCAGCATTTT.

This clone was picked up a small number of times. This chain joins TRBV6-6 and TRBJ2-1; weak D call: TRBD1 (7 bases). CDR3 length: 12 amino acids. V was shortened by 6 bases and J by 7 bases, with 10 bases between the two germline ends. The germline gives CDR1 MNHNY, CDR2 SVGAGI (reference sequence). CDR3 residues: CASRSGGNEQFF. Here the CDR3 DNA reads TGTGCCAGCAGATCAGGGGGGAATGAGCAGTTCTTC.

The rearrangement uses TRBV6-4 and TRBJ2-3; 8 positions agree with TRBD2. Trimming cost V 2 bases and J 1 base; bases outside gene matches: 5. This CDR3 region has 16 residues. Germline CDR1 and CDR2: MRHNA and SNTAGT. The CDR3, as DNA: TGTGCCAGCAGTGACACGGGAGGGTCCGGCACAGATACGCAGTATTTT. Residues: CASSDTGGSGTDTQYF.

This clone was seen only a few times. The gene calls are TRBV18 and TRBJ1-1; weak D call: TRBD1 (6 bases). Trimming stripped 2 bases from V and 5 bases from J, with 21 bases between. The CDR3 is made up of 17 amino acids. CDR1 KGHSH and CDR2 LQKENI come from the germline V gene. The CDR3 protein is CASSPATLGGGRTEAFF. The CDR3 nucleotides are TGTGCCAGCTCACCAGCGACACTGGGAGGGGGTAGAACTGAAGCTTTCTTT.

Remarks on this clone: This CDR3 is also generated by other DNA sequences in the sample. The CDR3 sequence is CASSIVGQVAYGYTF. The CDR3 DNA reads as TGTGCCAGTAGTATAGTGGGACAGGTCGCCTATGGCTACACCTTC. The chain employs TRBV19 and TRBJ1-2, with 8 bases fitting TRBD1. Trimming removed 1 base from V and 4 bases from J; junction bases left unmatched: 5. There are 15 residues in the CDR3. Germline V CDR1 and CDR2: LNHDA, SQIVND (reference sequence).

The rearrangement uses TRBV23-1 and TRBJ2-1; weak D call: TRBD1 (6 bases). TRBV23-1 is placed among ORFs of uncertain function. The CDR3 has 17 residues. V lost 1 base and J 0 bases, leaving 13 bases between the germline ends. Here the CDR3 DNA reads TGCGCCAGCAGTCAATTAGTGGGGGCGAGCTCCTACAATGAGCAGTTCTTC. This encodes CASSQLVGASSYNEQFF.

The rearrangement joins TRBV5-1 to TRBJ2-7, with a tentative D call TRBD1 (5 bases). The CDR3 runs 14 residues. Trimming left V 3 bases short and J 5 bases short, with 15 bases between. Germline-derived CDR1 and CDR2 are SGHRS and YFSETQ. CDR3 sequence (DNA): TGCGCCAGCAGCTCGAATGGCTTCAGGGACGAGCAGTACTTC. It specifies CASSSNGFRDEQYF.

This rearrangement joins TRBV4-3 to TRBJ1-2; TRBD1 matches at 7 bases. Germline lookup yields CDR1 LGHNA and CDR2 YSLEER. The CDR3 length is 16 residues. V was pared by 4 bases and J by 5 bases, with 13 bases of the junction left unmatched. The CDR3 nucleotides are TGCGCCAGCAGCCCCACTGGGGAGACAGGGTTATATGGCTACACCTTC. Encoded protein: CASSPTGETGLYGYTF.

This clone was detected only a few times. The CDR3 bases are TGTGCCAGCAGCTTAGATGGGACAGGGTCTTACTACGAGCAGTACTTC. The encoded protein is CASSLDGTGSYYEQYF. The rearrangement uses TRBV11-3 and TRBJ2-7; 9 bases fit TRBD1. This CDR3 comprises 16 residues. V trimming: 0 bases; J trimming: 3 bases; junction bases outside the gene matches: 6. Germline V lookup: CDR1 SGHNT, CDR2 YENEEA.

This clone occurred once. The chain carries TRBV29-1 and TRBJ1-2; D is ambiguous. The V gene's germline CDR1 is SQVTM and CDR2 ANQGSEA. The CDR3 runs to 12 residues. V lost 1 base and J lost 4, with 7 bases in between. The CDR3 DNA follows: TGCAGCGTTGAAGTACAGCTCTATGGCTACACCTTC. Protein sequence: CSVEVQLYGYTF.

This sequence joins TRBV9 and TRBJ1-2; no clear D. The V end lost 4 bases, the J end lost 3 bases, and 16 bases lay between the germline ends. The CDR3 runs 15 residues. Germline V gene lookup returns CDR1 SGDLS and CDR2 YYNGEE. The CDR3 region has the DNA TGTGCCAGCAGCCCGTCGTCGTTTAGCTACTATGGCTACACCTTC. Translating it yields CASSPSSFSYYGYTF.

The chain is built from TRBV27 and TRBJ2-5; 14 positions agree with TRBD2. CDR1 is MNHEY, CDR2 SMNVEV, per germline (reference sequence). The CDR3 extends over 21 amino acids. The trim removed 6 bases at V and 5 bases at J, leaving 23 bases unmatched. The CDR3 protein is CASRPNTPGLAGATPGETQYF. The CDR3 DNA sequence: TGTGCCAGCAGACCCAATACCCCGGGACTAGCGGGGGCTACGCCGGGTGAGACCCAGTACTTC.

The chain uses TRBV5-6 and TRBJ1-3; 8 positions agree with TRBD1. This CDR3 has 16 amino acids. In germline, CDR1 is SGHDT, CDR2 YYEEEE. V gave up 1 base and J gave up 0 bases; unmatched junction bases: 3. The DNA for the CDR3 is TGTGCCAGCAGCTTGCGGACAGGGTACTCTGGAAACACCATATATTTT. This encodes CASSLRTGYSGNTIYF.

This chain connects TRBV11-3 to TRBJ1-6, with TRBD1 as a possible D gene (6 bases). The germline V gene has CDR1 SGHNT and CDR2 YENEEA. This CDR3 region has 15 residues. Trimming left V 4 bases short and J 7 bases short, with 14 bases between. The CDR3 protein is CASSSSPTGNSPLHF. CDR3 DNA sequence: TGTGCCAGCAGCTCGAGCCCAACAGGGAATTCACCCCTCCACTTT. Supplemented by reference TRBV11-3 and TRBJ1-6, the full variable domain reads EAGVVQSPRYKIIEKKQPVAFWCNPISGHNTLYWYLQNLGQGPELLIRYENEEAVDDSQLPKDRFSAERLKGVDSTLKIQPAELGDSAVYLCASSSSPTGNSPLHFGNGTRLTVT.

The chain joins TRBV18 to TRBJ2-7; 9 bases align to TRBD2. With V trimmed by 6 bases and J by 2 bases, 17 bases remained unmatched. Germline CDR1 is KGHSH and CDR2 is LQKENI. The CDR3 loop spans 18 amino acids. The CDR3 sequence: CASSLGTAGGLVTYEQYF. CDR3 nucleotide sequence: TGTGCCAGCTCGCTCGGGACAGCGGGGGGCCTAGTAACCTACGAGCAGTACTTC.

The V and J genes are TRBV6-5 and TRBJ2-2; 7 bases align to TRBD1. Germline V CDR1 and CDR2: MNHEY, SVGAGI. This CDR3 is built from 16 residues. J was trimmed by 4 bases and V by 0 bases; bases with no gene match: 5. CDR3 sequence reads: CASSYSTGLGTGELFF. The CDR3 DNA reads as TGTGCCAGCAGTTACTCGACAGGGCTGGGCACCGGGGAGCTGTTTTTT.

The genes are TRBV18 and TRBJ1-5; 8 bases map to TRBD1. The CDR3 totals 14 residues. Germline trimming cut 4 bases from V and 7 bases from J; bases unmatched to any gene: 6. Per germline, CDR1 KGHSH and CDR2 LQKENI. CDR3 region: CASSQDRGGQPQHF. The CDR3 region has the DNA TGTGCCAGCTCACAAGACAGGGGAGGGCAGCCCCAGCATTTT.

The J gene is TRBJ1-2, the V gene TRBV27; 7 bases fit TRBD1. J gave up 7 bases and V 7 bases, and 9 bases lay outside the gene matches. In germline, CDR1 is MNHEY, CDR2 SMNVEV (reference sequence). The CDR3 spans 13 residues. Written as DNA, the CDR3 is TGTGCCAGCACCCAGGACAGGCAGCGTGGCTACACCTTC. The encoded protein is CASTQDRQRGYTF.

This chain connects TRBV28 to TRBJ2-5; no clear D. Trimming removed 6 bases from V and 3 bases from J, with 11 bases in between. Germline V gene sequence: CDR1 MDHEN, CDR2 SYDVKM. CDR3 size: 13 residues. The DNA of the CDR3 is TGTGCCAGCAGCAGACAAGAGAAAGAGACCCAGTACTTC. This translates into CASSRQEKETQYF. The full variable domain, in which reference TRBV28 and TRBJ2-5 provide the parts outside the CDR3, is DVKVTQSSRYLVKRTGEKVFLECVQDMDHENMFWYRQDPGLGLRLIYFSYDVKMKEKGDIPEGYSVSREKKERFSLILESASTNQTSMYLCASSRQEKETQYFGPGTRLLVL.

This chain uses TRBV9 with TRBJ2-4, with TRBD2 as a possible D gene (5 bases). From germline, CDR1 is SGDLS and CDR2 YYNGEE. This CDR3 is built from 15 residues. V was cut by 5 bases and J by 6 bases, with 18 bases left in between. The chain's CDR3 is CASSAFGVKGNIQYF. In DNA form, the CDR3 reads TGTGCCAGCAGTGCGTTCGGGGTAAAGGGAAACATTCAGTACTTC.

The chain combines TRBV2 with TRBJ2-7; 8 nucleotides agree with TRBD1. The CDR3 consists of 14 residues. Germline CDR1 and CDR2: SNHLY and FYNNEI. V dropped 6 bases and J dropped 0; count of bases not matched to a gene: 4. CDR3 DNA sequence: TGTGCCAGCAGGCCCGGACAGGGCTCCTACGAGCAGTACTTC. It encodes CASRPGQGSYEQYF.

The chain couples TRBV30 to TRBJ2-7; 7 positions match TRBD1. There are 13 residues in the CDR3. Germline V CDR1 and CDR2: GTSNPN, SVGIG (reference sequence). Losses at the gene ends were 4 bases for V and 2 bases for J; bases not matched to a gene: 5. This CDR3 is CAWNRDRAYEQYF. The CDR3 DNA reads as TGTGCCTGGAACCGGGACAGAGCCTACGAGCAGTACTTC.

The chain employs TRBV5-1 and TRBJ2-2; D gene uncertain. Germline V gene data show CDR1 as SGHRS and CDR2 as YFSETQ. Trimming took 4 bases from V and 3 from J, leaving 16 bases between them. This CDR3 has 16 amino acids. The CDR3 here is CASSLPAASDTGELFF. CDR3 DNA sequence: TGCGCCAGCAGCCTACCGGCGGCCTCGGACACCGGGGAGCTGTTTTTT.

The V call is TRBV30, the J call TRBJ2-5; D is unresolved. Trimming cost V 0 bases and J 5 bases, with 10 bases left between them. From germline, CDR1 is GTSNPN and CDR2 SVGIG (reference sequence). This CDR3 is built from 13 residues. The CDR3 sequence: CAWSVWLEETQYF. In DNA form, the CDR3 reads TGTGCCTGGAGTGTATGGCTAGAGGAGACCCAGTACTTC.